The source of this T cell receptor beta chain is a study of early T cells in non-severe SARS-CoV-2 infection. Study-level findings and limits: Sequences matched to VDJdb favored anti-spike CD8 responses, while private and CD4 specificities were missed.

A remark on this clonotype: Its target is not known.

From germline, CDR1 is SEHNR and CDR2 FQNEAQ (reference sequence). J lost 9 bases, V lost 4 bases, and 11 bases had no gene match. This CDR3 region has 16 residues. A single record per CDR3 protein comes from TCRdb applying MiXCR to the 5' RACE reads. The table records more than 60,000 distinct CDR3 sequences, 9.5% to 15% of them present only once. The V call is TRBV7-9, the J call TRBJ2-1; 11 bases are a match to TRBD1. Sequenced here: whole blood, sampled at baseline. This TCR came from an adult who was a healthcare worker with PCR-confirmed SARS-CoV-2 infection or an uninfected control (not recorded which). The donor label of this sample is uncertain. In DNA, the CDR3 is TGTGCCAGCAGCTCAGGACAGGGGGCTCTGTTCAGTGAGCAGTTCTTC. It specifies CASSSGQGALFSEQFF.